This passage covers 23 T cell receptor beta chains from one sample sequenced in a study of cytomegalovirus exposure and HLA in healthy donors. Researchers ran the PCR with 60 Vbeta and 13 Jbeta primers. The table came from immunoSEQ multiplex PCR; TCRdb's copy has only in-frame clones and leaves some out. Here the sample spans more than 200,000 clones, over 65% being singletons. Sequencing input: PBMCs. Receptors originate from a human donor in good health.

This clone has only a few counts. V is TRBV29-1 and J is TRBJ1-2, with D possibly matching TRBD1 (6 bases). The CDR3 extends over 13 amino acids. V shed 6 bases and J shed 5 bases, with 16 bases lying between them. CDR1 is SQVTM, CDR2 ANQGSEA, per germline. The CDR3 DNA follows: TGCAGCGTCCCCCAGGGAGGGGGATATGGCTACACCTTC. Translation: CSVPQGGGYGYTF.

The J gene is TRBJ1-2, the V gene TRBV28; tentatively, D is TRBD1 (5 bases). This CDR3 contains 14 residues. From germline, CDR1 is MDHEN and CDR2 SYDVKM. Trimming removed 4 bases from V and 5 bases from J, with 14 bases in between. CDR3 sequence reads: CASSWTRGSYGYTF. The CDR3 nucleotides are TGTGCCAGCAGTTGGACAAGGGGCTCATATGGCTACACCTTC.

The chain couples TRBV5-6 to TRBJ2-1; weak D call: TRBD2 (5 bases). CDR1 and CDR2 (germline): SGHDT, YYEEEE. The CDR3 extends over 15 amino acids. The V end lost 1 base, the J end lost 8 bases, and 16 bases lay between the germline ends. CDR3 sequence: CASSLWMGVTDEQFF. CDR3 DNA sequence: TGTGCCAGCAGCTTGTGGATGGGAGTAACCGATGAGCAGTTCTTC.

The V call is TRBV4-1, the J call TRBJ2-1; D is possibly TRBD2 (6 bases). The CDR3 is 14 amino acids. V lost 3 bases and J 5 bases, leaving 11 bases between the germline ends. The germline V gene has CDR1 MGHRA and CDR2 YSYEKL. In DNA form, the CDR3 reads TGCGCCAGCAGCCAGGGACTGCGCGACAATGAGCAGTTCTTC. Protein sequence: CASSQGLRDNEQFF.

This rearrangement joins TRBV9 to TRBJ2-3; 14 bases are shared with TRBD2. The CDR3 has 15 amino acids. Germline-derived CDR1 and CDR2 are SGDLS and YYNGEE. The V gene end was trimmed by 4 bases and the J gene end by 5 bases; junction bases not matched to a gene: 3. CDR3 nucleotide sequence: TGTGCCAGCAGCATCGGGACTAGCGGGAGAGATACGCAGTATTTT. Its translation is CASSIGTSGRDTQYF.

The CDR3 here is CAIRDRDRVHNEQFF. CDR3 nucleotides: TGTGCCATCAGAGACCGGGACAGGGTGCACAATGAGCAGTTCTTC. The chain has TRBV10-3 and TRBJ2-1, with 9 bases that match TRBD1. Unmatched junction bases numbered 8, after V lost 6 bases and J lost 5 bases. The CDR3 has 15 amino acids. The germline V gene encodes CDR1 ENHRY and CDR2 SYGVKD.

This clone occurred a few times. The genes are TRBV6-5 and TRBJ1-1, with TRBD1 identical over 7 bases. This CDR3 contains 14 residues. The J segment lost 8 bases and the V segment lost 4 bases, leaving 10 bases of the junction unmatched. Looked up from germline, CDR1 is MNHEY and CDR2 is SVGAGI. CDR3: CASSFRDRAGEAFF. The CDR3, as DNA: TGTGCCAGCAGTTTCCGCGACAGGGCTGGAGAAGCTTTCTTT.

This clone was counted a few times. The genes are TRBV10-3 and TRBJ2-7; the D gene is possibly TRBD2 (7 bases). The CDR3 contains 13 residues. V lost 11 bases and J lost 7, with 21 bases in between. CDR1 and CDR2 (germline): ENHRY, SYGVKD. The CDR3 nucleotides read TGTGCCGTAGGGGGTGGGGGGGCTGAAGAGCAGTACTTC. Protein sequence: CAVGGGGAEEQYF.

The chain's CDR3 is CASSQLAGEGPQETQYF. The DNA of the CDR3 is TGCGCCAGCAGTCAACTAGCGGGAGAGGGTCCCCAAGAGACCCAGTACTTC. This rearrangement joins TRBV23-1 to TRBJ2-5; 10 bases are shared with TRBD2. TRBV23-1 is classed as an ORF, of uncertain function. The V and J ends lost 2 bases and 1 base, in that order; junction bases with no gene match: 7. The CDR3 has 17 residues.

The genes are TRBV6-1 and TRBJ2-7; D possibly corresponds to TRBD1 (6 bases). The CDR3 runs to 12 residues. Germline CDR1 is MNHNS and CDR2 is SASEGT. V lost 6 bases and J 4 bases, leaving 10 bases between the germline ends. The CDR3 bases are TGTGCCAGCAGAGACAGGCTGTACGAGCAGTACTTC. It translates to CASRDRLYEQYF.

The CDR3 bases are TGTGCCAGCAGCCACGGGACAGGTGCGAACACCGGGGAGCTGTTTTTT. Amino acids: CASSHGTGANTGELFF. V gene TRBV5-5 combines with J gene TRBJ2-2, with 8 nucleotides matching TRBD1. V shed 4 bases, J shed 0 bases, and the junction held 5 bases outside the gene matches. CDR3 length: 16 residues. The germline CDR1 and CDR2 sequences are SGHKS and YYEKEE (reference sequence).

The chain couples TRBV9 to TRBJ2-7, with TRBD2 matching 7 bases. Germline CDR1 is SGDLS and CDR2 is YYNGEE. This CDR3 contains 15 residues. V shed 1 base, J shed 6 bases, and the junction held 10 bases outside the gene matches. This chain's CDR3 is CASSVLPGGGSEQYF. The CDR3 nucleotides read TGTGCCAGCAGCGTATTACCGGGAGGTGGGAGCGAGCAGTACTTC.

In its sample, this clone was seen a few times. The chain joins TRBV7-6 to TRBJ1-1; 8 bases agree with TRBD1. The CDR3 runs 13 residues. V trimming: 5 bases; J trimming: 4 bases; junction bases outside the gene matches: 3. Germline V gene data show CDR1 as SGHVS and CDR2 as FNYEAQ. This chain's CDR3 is CASSPTGATEAFF. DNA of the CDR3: TGTGCCAGCAGCCCGACAGGGGCCACTGAAGCTTTCTTT.

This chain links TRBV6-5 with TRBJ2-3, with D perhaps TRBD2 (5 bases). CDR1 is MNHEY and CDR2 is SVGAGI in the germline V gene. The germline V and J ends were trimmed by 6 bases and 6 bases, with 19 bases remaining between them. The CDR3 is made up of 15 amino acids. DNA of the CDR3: TGTGCCAGCAGCCCCGGAGGCTCCGGTGCTGATACGCAGTATTTT. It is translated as CASSPGGSGADTQYF.

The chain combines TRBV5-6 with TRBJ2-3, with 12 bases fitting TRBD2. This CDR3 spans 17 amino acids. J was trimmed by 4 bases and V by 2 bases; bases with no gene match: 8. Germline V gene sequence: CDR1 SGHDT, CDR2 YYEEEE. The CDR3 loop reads CASSFPGLAGTADTQYF. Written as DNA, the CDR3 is TGTGCCAGCAGCTTCCCTGGACTAGCGGGAACAGCAGATACGCAGTATTTT.

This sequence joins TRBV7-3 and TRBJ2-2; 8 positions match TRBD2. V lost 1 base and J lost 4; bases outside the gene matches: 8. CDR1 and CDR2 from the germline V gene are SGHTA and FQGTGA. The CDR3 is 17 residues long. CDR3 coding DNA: TGTGCCAGCAGCTTAAAGAGGCGGGAGGTCAGCACCGGGGAGCTGTTTTTT. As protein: CASSLKRREVSTGELFF.

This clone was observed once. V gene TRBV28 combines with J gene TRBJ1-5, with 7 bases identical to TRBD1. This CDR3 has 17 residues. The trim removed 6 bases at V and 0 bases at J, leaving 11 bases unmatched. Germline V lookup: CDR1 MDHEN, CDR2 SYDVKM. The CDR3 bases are TGTGCCAGCAGCTACCGGACAGGAGCCTTTAGCAATCAGCCCCAGCATTTT. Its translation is CASSYRTGAFSNQPQHF.

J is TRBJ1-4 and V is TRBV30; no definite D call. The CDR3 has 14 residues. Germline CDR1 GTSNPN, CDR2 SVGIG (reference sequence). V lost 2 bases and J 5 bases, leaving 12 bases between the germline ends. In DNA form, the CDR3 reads TGTGCCTGGAGTACCGGGTTTCAGAATGAAAAACTGTTTTTT. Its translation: CAWSTGFQNEKLFF.

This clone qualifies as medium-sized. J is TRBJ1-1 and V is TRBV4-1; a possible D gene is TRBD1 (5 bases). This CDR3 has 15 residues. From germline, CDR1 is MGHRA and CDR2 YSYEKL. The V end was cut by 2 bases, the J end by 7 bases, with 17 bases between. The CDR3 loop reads CASSQSPGGFLEAFF. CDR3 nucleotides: TGCGCCAGCAGCCAATCGCCCGGGGGGTTTCTTGAAGCTTTCTTT.

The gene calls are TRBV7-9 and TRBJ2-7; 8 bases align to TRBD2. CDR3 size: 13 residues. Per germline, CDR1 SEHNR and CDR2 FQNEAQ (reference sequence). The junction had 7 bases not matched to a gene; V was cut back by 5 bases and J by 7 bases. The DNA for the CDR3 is TGTGCCAGCAGCGTGCGGGAGGAGTGGGAGCAGTACTTC. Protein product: CASSVREEWEQYF.

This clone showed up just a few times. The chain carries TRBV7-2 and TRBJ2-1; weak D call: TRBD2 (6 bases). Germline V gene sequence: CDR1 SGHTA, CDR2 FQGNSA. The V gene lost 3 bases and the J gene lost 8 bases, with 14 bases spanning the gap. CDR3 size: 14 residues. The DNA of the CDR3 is TGTGCCAGCAGCTTCGGGGGAGTGGTGCATGAGCAGTTCTTC. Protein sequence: CASSFGGVVHEQFF.

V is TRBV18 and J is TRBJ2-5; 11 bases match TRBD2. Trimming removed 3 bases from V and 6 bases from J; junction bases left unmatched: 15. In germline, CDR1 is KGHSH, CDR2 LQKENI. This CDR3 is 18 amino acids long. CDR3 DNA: TGTGCCAGCTCACCGTCCCCAGGGACTAGCGGAGGGTTGAAGACCCAGTACTTC. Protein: CASSPSPGTSGGLKTQYF. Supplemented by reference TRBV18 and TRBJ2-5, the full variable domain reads NAGVMQNPRHLVRRRGQEARLRCSPMKGHSHVYWYRQLPEEGLKFMVYLQKENIIDESGMPKERFSAEFPKEGPSILRIQQVVRGDSAAYFCASSPSPGTSGGLKTQYFGPGTRLLVL.

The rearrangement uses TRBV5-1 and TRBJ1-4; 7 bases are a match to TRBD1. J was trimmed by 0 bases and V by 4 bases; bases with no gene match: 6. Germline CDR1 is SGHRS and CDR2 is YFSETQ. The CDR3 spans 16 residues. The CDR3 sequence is CASSRGQVATNEKLFF. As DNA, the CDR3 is TGCGCCAGCAGCCGAGGACAGGTCGCAACTAATGAAAAACTGTTTTTT. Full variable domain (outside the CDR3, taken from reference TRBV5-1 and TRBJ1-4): KAGVTQTPRYLIKTRGQQVTLSCSPISGHRSVSWYQQTPGQGLQFLFEYFSETQRNKGNFPGRFSGRQFSNSRSEMNVSTLELGDSALYLCASSRGQVATNEKLFFGSGTQLSVL.